This TCR beta chain was captured in a study of T cells in Graves' hyperthyroidism and ophthalmopathy. Study-level findings and limits: Onset of ophthalmopathy came a median roughly 6 months after the model predicted it.

This clonotype was seen ten or more times. No antigen is known for it. Germline trimming cut 6 bases from V and 4 bases from J; bases unmatched to any gene: 6. CDR1 MNHNS and CDR2 SASEGT come from the germline V gene. The CDR3 length is 15 residues. Amplification of TCR beta CDR3 regions used RNA as the template. With the HTBI primer set, the TCR CDR3 went through a first round of RT-PCR. Each CDR3 protein is one row after TCRdb ran MiXCR on the multiplex PCR reads. The sample yields about 380,000 distinct CDR3 sequences, around a sixth seen once. On the basis of clinical symptoms, serum thyroxine and TRAb, thyroid ultrasound and orbital computed tomography, diagnoses were made. Fresh peripheral blood, 9.5 to 10 ml of it, supplied the PBMCs.

The V gene is TRBV6-1, the J gene TRBJ1-1, with 12 bases fitting TRBD1. The sample comprised blood. The clonotype was recovered from a man aged 18 to 30 with Graves' ophthalmopathy. CDR3 sequence: CASSRGTGGSTEAFF. The CDR3 DNA reads as TGTGCCAGCAGCCGCGGGACAGGGGGCAGCACTGAAGCTTTCTTT.